This T cell receptor (beta chain) was observed in a study of T-cell memory formation after mild COVID-19. Each CDR3 protein gets one entry after TCRdb re-called the 5' RACE reads with MiXCR. The sample holds 540,000 or so distinct CDR3 sequences; 20% are singletons and the top ten take under 15%. This clonotype showed up just a few times. This CDR3 contains 14 residues. With 2 bases clipped from V and 5 bases from J, the junction kept 4 bases outside the gene matches. The germline V gene encodes CDR1 SGDLS and CDR2 YYNGEE. Sample: PBMCs or a T cell subset sorted from them (not recorded which). This TCR was recovered from an adult woman who had mild COVID-19 (a few samples of this study predate the infection). Cell type and time point are not known. The chain carries TRBV9 and TRBJ1-1; TRBD1 aligns across 9 bases. The CDR3 sequence: CASSVDRGWTEAFF. In DNA form, the CDR3 reads TGTGCCAGCAGCGTCGACAGGGGGTGGACTGAAGCTTTCTTT.